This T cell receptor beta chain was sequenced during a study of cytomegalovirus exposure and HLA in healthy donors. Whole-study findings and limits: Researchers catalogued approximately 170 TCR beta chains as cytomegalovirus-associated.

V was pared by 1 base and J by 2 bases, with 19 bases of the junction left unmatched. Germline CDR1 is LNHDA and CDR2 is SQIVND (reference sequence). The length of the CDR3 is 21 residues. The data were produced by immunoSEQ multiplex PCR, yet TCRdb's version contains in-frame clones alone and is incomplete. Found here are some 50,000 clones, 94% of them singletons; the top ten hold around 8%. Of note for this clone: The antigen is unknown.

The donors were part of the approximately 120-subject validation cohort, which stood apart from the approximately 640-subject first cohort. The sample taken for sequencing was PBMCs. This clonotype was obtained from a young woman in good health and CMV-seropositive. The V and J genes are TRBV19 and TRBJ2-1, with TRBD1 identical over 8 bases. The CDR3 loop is CASSIGVGTGNRGATYNEQFF. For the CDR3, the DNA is TGTGCCAGTAGTATAGGTGTTGGGACAGGTAATAGAGGGGCGACCTACAATGAGCAGTTCTTC.